These 20 T cell receptor beta chains came from one sample sequenced in a study of low-dose radiotherapy and immunotherapy resistance in tumors. Alpha- and beta-chain coverage of first-strand cDNA came from TRAV- and TRBV-specific primers. Amplification of TCRs used a constant-region primer and V-primer adapter for about 18 PCR cycles. TCRdb used MiXCR to reprocess the reads, holding one entry per CDR3 protein. The sample includes around 80,000 distinct CDR3 sequences, approximately 17% of them seen just once. Time point meaning: before trial treatment. Specimen: PBMCs, collected before treatment. The source is a male donor with prostate cancer.

This clonotype was found many times. The chain recombines TRBV24-1 with TRBJ2-3; no clear D. CDR1 KGHDR and CDR2 SFDVKD come from the germline V gene. The germline V and J ends were trimmed by 3 bases and 1 base, with 10 bases remaining between them. The CDR3 is 15 amino acids. The CDR3 DNA follows: TGTGCCACCAGTGATAGTGGCAGAGGCACAGATACGCAGTATTTT. Its protein is CATSDSGRGTDTQYF.

A few counts support this clonotype. Here the CDR3 reads CASSLSGAQHYGYTF. The CDR3 coding sequence is TGTGCCAGCAGTTTATCAGGGGCGCAACACTATGGCTACACCTTC. J is TRBJ1-2 and V is TRBV28; TRBD1 is a possible D gene (6 bases). This CDR3 has 15 amino acids. V was clipped by 1 base and J by 3 bases, with 12 bases between them. CDR1 is MDHEN, CDR2 SYDVKM, per germline.

Comment on this clonotype: A read error is likely here: a far larger clone is one base away. The rearrangement uses TRBV10-3 and TRBJ2-1; 12 positions match TRBD2. In germline, CDR1 is ENHRY, CDR2 SYGVKD. V shed 5 bases, J shed 1 base, and the junction held 3 bases outside the gene matches. This CDR3 has 16 residues. CDR3 in DNA: TGTGCCATCAGTATCGGGACTAGCGGGTCCTACAATGAGCAGTTCTTC. Translated: CAISIGTSGSYNEQFF.

V and J are TRBV6-2 or TRBV6-3 and TRBJ1-5; 9 bases are a match to TRBD1. This CDR3 has 14 amino acids. CDR1 and CDR2 (germline): MNHEY, SVGEGT. V shed 4 bases and J 4 bases; nucleotides not matched to a gene: 2. The CDR3 reads CASSWGQGNQPQHF. The CDR3 DNA reads TGTGCCAGCAGTTGGGGACAGGGTAATCAGCCCCAGCATTTT.

This clonotype was detected ten times or more. This CDR3 is CASSLDSNQPQHF. CDR3 sequence (DNA): TGTGCCAGCAGCTTGGACAGCAATCAGCCCCAGCATTTT. The V and J genes are TRBV7-8 and TRBJ1-5, with D uncertain. Trimming cost V 3 bases and J 1 base, with 4 bases left between them. This CDR3 is 13 amino acids long. Germline CDR1 reads SGHVS; CDR2 reads FQNEAQ. The complete variable domain, with remaining parts taken from reference TRBV7-8 and TRBJ1-5, reads GAGVSQSPRYKVAKRGQDVALRCDPISGHVSLFWYQQALGQGPEFLTYFQNEAQLDKSGLPSDRFFAERPEGSVSTLKIQRTQQEDSAVYLCASSLDSNQPQHFGDGTRLSIL.

This chain joins TRBV6-2 or TRBV6-3 and TRBJ2-2; D possibly corresponds to TRBD1 (6 bases). Per germline, CDR1 MNHEY and CDR2 SVGEGT. Trimming pared 5 bases from V and 4 bases from J, leaving 11 bases between. The CDR3 runs to 14 residues. The CDR3 sequence is CASSEQGSTGELFF. The CDR3 region has the DNA TGTGCCAGCAGTGAGCAGGGGTCCACCGGGGAGCTGTTTTTT.

The V call is TRBV7-9, the J call TRBJ1-3, with D possibly matching TRBD1 (6 bases). V lost 5 bases to trimming and J lost 4 bases, with 12 bases between them. The CDR3 totals 14 residues. The germline V gene has CDR1 SEHNR and CDR2 FQNEAQ (reference sequence). CDR3: CASSAGAYGNTIYF. The CDR3, as DNA: TGTGCCAGCAGCGCGGGGGCGTACGGAAACACCATATATTTT. Using reference TRBV7-9 and TRBJ1-3 for the parts outside the CDR3, the full variable domain is DTGVSQNPRHKITKRGQNVTFRCDPISEHNRLYWYRQTLGQGPEFLTYFQNEAQLEKSRLLSDRFSAERPKGSFSTLEIQRTEQGDSAMYLCASSAGAYGNTIYFGEGSWLTVV.

This clonotype has at least ten counts. The chain couples TRBV5-4 to TRBJ2-2; 9 positions agree with TRBD1. The CDR3 is 18 amino acids. Germline V CDR1 and CDR2: SGHNT, YYREEE (reference sequence). The V and J ends lost 4 bases and 4 bases, in that order; junction bases with no gene match: 14. The CDR3 sequence: CASSGGGRTGEITGELFF. The CDR3 DNA sequence: TGTGCCAGCAGCGGGGGGGGTCGGACAGGGGAGATCACCGGGGAGCTGTTTTTT.

This clonotype was found many times. This chain's CDR3 is CASTTAGGRFSNEQFF. DNA of the CDR3: TGTGCCAGCACCACCGCCGGGGGGCGGTTCTCCAATGAGCAGTTCTTC. The chain joins TRBV7-9 to TRBJ2-1; TRBD2 is a possible D gene (7 bases). Germline V gene data show CDR1 as SEHNR and CDR2 as FQNEAQ (reference sequence). The V and J ends lost 7 bases and 6 bases respectively, with 22 bases between them. The CDR3 is made up of 16 amino acids.

The sample holds many counts of this clonotype. The chain uses TRBV29-1 and TRBJ2-1; D gene ambiguous. CDR3 length: 15 amino acids. Germline CDR1 reads SQVTM; CDR2 reads ANQGSEA. The ends were cut back, 3 bases at V and 0 bases at J, with 12 bases in the middle. DNA for the CDR3: TGCAGCGTTGACTTGGGATCGAGCTCCTACAATGAGCAGTTCTTC. This translates into CSVDLGSSSYNEQFF.

This clonotype has at least ten counts. The chain couples TRBV7-2 to TRBJ1-5; a weak D match, TRBD1 (6 bases). The CDR3 length is 16 residues. V lost 1 base, J lost 0 bases, and 10 bases lay in between. Germline CDR1 SGHTA, CDR2 FQGNSA. CDR3: CASSLGGGFSNQPQHF. CDR3 DNA sequence: TGTGCCAGCAGCTTAGGAGGGGGGTTTAGCAATCAGCCCCAGCATTTT.

Ten or more counts support this clonotype. The chain links TRBV9 to TRBJ2-4; D not certain. This CDR3 comprises 15 residues. Germline V gene sequence: CDR1 SGDLS, CDR2 YYNGEE. V lost 1 base, J lost 8 bases, and 16 bases lay in between. CDR3 residues: CASSVNVGGPDIQYF. CDR3 coding DNA: TGTGCCAGCAGCGTAAATGTGGGTGGCCCCGACATTCAGTACTTC. Full variable domain (rest looked up from reference TRBV9 and TRBJ2-4): DSGVTQTPKHLITATGQRVTLRCSPRSGDLSVYWYQQSLDQGLQFLIQYYNGEERAKGNILERFSAQQFPDLHSELNLSSLELGDSALYFCASSVNVGGPDIQYFGAGTRLSVL.

V is TRBV7-2 and J is TRBJ2-1, with 9 nucleotides matching TRBD1. Germline lookup yields CDR1 SGHTA and CDR2 FQGNSA. V shed 5 bases, J shed 8 bases, and the junction held 13 bases outside the gene matches. The CDR3 totals 16 residues. The chain's CDR3 is CASSQTGTGIPDEQFF. The CDR3 DNA reads TGTGCCAGCAGCCAAACCGGGACAGGGATCCCCGATGAGCAGTTCTTC.

With regard to this clonotype: A far bigger clonotype differs at one base, so this is likely a read error. The chain links TRBV4-2 to TRBJ2-1, with 9 bases lining up with TRBD2. Germline V gives CDR1 LGHNA, CDR2 YNFKEQ. The CDR3 consists of 15 residues. The V and J ends lost 9 bases and 8 bases, in that order; junction bases with no gene match: 14. The CDR3 nucleotides are TGTGCCAGGAGCGTAGACACTAGCGGGTTAGATGAGCAGTTCTTC. Protein product: CARSVDTSGLDEQFF.

This clonotype was seen repeatedly, ten times or more. The rearrangement uses TRBV29-1 and TRBJ2-5; TRBD1 aligns across 10 bases. The CDR3 spans 14 residues. Germline trimming cut 7 bases from V and 5 bases from J; bases unmatched to any gene: 10. CDR1 SQVTM and CDR2 ANQGSEA come from the germline V gene. For the CDR3, the DNA is TGCAGCGCCCACCGGGACAGGGGTGTTGAGACCCAGTACTTC. It specifies CSAHRDRGVETQYF.

The rearrangement links TRBV27 to TRBJ2-3; D remains unclear. V gave up 7 bases and J gave up 2 bases, with 16 bases separating them. Germline V lookup: CDR1 MNHEY, CDR2 SMNVEV (reference sequence). CDR3 length: 15 residues. The DNA for the CDR3 is TGTGCCAGCAATGGACCCGACGGCCACACAGATACGCAGTATTTT. It specifies CASNGPDGHTDTQYF.

This clonotype was seen at least ten times. The chain recombines TRBV12-3 or TRBV12-4 with TRBJ1-1; D unresolved. V lost 1 base, J lost 2 bases, and 8 bases lay in between. CDR3 length equals 14 residues. CDR3 sequence (DNA): TGTGCCAGCAGTTTAGTGAGGAGAAACACTGAAGCTTTCTTT. It yields the protein CASSLVRRNTEAFF.

This clonotype was detected ten times or more. This chain connects TRBV10-3 to TRBJ2-5; D remains unclear. The V and J ends lost 0 bases and 1 base respectively, with 9 bases between them. Germline loops: CDR1 ENHRY, CDR2 SYGVKD. This CDR3 has 15 residues. DNA for the CDR3: TGTGCCATCAGTGAGTCGCAGGATAGCCAAGAGACCCAGTACTTC. Its translation is CAISESQDSQETQYF.

Ten or more counts support this clonotype. The chain couples TRBV29-1 to TRBJ2-5; D possibly corresponds to TRBD2 (5 bases). The CDR3 runs 12 residues. Germline V gene lookup returns CDR1 SQVTM and CDR2 ANQGSEA. V shed 7 bases and J shed 1 base, with 10 bases lying between them. The CDR3 DNA sequence: TGCAGCGCGATCCGGGGCCAAGAGACCCAGTACTTC. It is translated as CSAIRGQETQYF. Supplemented by reference TRBV29-1 and TRBJ2-5, the full variable domain reads SAVISQKPSRDICQRGTSLTIQCQVDSQVTMMFWYRQQPGQSLTLIATANQGSEATYESGFVIDKFPISRPNLTFSTLTVSNMSPEDSSIYLCSAIRGQETQYFGPGTRLLVL.

This clonotype was counted at least ten times. This sequence joins TRBV14 and TRBJ2-5; 7 positions agree with TRBD2. J gave up 4 bases and V 1 base, and 9 bases lay outside the gene matches. The CDR3 contains 16 residues. CDR1 is SGHDN and CDR2 is FVKESK in the germline V gene. The CDR3 loop reads CASSQARGVFPETQYF. The CDR3 DNA sequence: TGTGCCAGCAGCCAAGCTCGGGGGGTGTTTCCAGAGACCCAGTACTTC.